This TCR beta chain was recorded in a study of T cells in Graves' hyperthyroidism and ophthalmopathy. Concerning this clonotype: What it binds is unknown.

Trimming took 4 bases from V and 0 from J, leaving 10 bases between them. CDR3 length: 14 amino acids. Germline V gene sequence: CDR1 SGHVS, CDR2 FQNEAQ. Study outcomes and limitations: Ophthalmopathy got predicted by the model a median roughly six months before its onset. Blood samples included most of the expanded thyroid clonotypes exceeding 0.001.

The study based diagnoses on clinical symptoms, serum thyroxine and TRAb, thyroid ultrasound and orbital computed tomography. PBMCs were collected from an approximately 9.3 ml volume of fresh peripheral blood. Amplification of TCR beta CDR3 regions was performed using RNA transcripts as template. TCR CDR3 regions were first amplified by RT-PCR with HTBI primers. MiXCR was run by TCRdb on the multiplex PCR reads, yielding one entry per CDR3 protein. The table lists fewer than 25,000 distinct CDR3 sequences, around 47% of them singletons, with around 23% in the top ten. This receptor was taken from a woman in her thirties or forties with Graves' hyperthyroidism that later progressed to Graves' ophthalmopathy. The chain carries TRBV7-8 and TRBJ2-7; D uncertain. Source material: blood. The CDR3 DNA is TGTGCCAGCAGCTCATCGGTAGACTCCTACGAGCAGTACTTC. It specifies CASSSSVDSYEQYF.